The 32 T cell receptor beta chains in this list originate from one sample, sequenced in a study of T-cell memory formation after mild COVID-19. Using its own MiXCR run on the 5' RACE reads, TCRdb lists one record per CDR3 protein. This sample has under 600,000 distinct CDR3 sequences, with about 20% found just once. The sequenced sample consisted of PBMCs or a T cell subset sorted from them (not recorded which). All receptors derive from an adult woman who had mild COVID-19 (a few samples of this study predate the infection). Cell type and time point are not known.

In its sample, this clonotype was seen a few times. The chain links TRBV12-3 or TRBV12-4 to TRBJ2-7; D ambiguous. This CDR3 is built from 13 residues. V lost 4 bases to trimming and J lost 3 bases, with 10 bases between them. The CDR3: CASSSLLGYEQYF. In DNA form, the CDR3 reads TGTGCCAGCAGTTCCCTGCTCGGCTACGAGCAGTACTTC.

This clonotype was counted between two and nine times. CDR3 sequence: CASSLVGPGVETQYF. CDR3 DNA sequence: TGTGCCAGCAGCTTAGTTGGTCCAGGGGTAGAGACCCAGTACTTC. The J gene is TRBJ2-5, the V gene TRBV7-2; possibly TRBD1 for D (6 bases). The ends were cut back, 1 base at V and 4 bases at J, with 13 bases in the middle. Germline V gene sequence: CDR1 SGHTA, CDR2 FQGNSA. This CDR3 spans 15 amino acids.

This clonotype was detected a few times. The chain joins TRBV3-1 to TRBJ2-7; 8 bases agree with TRBD1. V was pared by 4 bases and J by 0 bases, with 2 bases of the junction left unmatched. This CDR3 is built from 14 residues. From germline, CDR1 is LGHDT and CDR2 YNNKEL (reference sequence). The CDR3 region has the DNA TGTGCCAGCAGCCGGGACAGGTTCTCCTACGAGCAGTACTTC. Amino acid sequence: CASSRDRFSYEQYF.

This clonotype was picked up a small number of times. The chain couples TRBV7-3 to TRBJ2-7; D possibly corresponds to TRBD1 (6 bases). Trimming removed 1 base from V and 2 bases from J, with 15 bases in between. The CDR3 has 16 residues. Looked up from germline, CDR1 is SGHTA and CDR2 is FQGTGA. CDR3: CASSLIWTDGAYEQYF. In nucleotides, the CDR3 is TGTGCCAGCAGCTTAATCTGGACAGACGGGGCCTACGAGCAGTACTTC.

This clonotype occurred a few times. The gene calls are TRBV7-9 and TRBJ1-2, with D possibly TRBD1 on 5 matching bases. Germline loops: CDR1 SEHNR, CDR2 FQNEAQ (reference sequence). The CDR3 length is 13 residues. The V end lost 0 bases, the J end lost 6 bases, and 8 bases lay between the germline ends. As DNA, the CDR3 is TGTGCCAGCAGCTTAGCCCCAGGGAATGGCTACACCTTC. Translated: CASSLAPGNGYTF.

The chain recombines TRBV12-3 or TRBV12-4 with TRBJ2-1; weak D call: TRBD2 (7 bases). Trimming shortened V by 5 bases and J by 7 bases, and 9 bases separated the two germline ends. CDR3 length: 12 residues. The CDR3 loop is CASSRGGNEQFF. DNA for the CDR3: TGTGCCAGCAGTAGGGGGGGGAATGAGCAGTTCTTC.

This clonotype came up a few times. This rearrangement joins TRBV7-9 to TRBJ2-1; 15 bases are a match to TRBD2. CDR3 length: 17 residues. Germline V gene data show CDR1 as SEHNR and CDR2 as FQNEAQ (reference sequence). Trimming took 1 base from V and 7 from J; bases not matched to a gene: 5. CDR3 bases: TGTGCCAGCAGCTTAGGGAGGACTAGCGGGAGGGTTAATGAGCAGTTCTTC. It specifies CASSLGRTSGRVNEQFF. The full variable domain, completed using reference TRBV7-9 and TRBJ2-1, is DTGVSQNPRHKITKRGQNVTFRCDPISEHNRLYWYRQTLGQGPEFLTYFQNEAQLEKSRLLSDRFSAERPKGSFSTLEIQRTEQGDSAMYLCASSLGRTSGRVNEQFFGPGTRLTVL.

This clonotype was seen only a few times. This CDR3 is CASSPLSDSGHYGYTF. CDR3 nucleotides: TGTGCCAGCAGCCCCTTATCGGACAGCGGACACTATGGCTACACCTTC. The chain joins TRBV7-9 to TRBJ1-2, with a weak D call TRBD1 (6 bases). The CDR3 contains 16 residues. CDR1 SEHNR and CDR2 FQNEAQ come from the germline V gene (reference sequence). Trimming pared 5 bases from V and 3 bases from J, leaving 19 bases between.

The V and J genes are TRBV29-1 and TRBJ1-5; a weak D match, TRBD1 (5 bases). Trimming stripped 5 bases from V and 5 bases from J, with 19 bases between. The germline V gene has CDR1 SQVTM and CDR2 ANQGSEA. The CDR3 sequence is 15 residues long. The CDR3 region is CSVLTQGKGDQPQHF. In DNA, the CDR3 is TGCAGCGTTCTCACCCAGGGAAAAGGTGATCAGCCCCAGCATTTT.

The rearrangement links TRBV2 to TRBJ1-2; no definite D call. CDR3 length: 14 residues. Trimming took off 6 bases at V and 5 bases at J, with 16 bases between the two ends. Germline CDR1 reads SNHLY; CDR2 reads FYNNEI. CDR3 DNA: TGTGCCAGCAGCGCCGACGTTGTGGTTTATGGCTACACCTTC. It codes for CASSADVVVYGYTF.

The chain combines TRBV5-1 with TRBJ1-1; possible D gene TRBD1, 6 bases. This CDR3 is built from 13 residues. Deletions cut 4 bases from V and 8 bases from J, with 15 bases between. Germline-derived CDR1 and CDR2 are SGHRS and YFSETQ. The CDR3 loop is CASSITNDREAFF. The CDR3 coding sequence is TGCGCCAGCAGCATAACTAACGACAGGGAAGCTTTCTTT.

The chain uses TRBV30 and TRBJ2-3, with unresolved D. Germline CDR1 GTSNPN, CDR2 SVGIG (reference sequence). The CDR3 consists of 12 residues. V was shortened by 5 bases and J by 4 bases, with 10 bases between the two germline ends. CDR3 amino acids: CAWDRASDTQYF. Written as DNA, the CDR3 is TGTGCCTGGGACCGGGCGTCAGATACGCAGTATTTT.

This clonotype has a handful of counts. The rearrangement joins TRBV12-3 or TRBV12-4 to TRBJ1-1; no firm D call. V lost 3 bases and J lost 0, with 8 bases in between. This CDR3 is built from 14 residues. The CDR3 nucleotides are TGTGCCAGCAGTTTGCACAGCTTGAACACTGAAGCTTTCTTT. Translated: CASSLHSLNTEAFF.

The V and J genes are TRBV7-9 and TRBJ2-3; TRBD2 agrees at 7 bases. With 5 bases clipped from V and 2 bases from J, the junction kept 10 bases outside the gene matches. CDR3 size: 16 residues. Germline loops: CDR1 SEHNR, CDR2 FQNEAQ (reference sequence). As DNA, the CDR3 is TGTGCCAGCAGCGTCGAAGCGGGACCCCCCACAGATACGCAGTATTTT. Protein product: CASSVEAGPPTDTQYF.

This clonotype was detected a few times. The chain is built from TRBV7-9 and TRBJ1-5, with unresolved D. V shed 5 bases and J shed 5 bases, with 13 bases lying between them. Germline CDR1 and CDR2: SEHNR and FQNEAQ (reference sequence). The CDR3 has 14 amino acids. This chain's CDR3 is CASSPERWDQPQHF. DNA of the CDR3: TGTGCCAGCAGCCCTGAGAGATGGGATCAGCCCCAGCATTTT.

This clonotype came up a few times. The J gene is TRBJ2-7, the V gene TRBV11-2; D is unresolved. Germline CDR1 and CDR2: SGHAT and FQNNGV. Deletions cut 0 bases from V and 0 bases from J, with 6 bases between. The CDR3 covers 14 residues. CDR3 DNA: TGTGCCAGCAGCTTAGATCTGGTCTCCTACGAGCAGTACTTC. Amino acid sequence: CASSLDLVSYEQYF.

This clonotype was detected a few times. V is TRBV3-1 and J is TRBJ1-3, with D perhaps matching TRBD1 (5 bases). V was cut by 5 bases and J by 3 bases, with 11 bases left in between. CDR3 size: 14 residues. The germline V gene encodes CDR1 LGHDT and CDR2 YNNKEL (reference sequence). The CDR3 sequence: CASSYRDGGNTIYF. The CDR3 DNA follows: TGTGCCAGCAGCTATCGGGACGGTGGAAACACCATATATTTT.

In its sample, this clonotype was seen a few times. This chain joins TRBV19 and TRBJ1-1; D is possibly TRBD1 (5 bases). Trimming removed 5 bases from V and 2 bases from J, with 15 bases in between. This CDR3 has 15 residues. From germline, CDR1 is LNHDA and CDR2 SQIVND (reference sequence). CDR3 amino acids: CASSPLGRLNTEAFF. The CDR3 DNA is TGTGCCAGTAGTCCCCTGGGACGGCTAAACACTGAAGCTTTCTTT. The whole variable domain, remainder taken from reference TRBV19 and TRBJ1-1, is DGGITQSPKYLFRKEGQNVTLSCEQNLNHDAMYWYRQDPGQGLRLIYYSQIVNDFQKGDIAEGYSVSREKKESFPLTVTSAQKNPTAFYLCASSPLGRLNTEAFFGQGTRLTVV.

This clonotype was counted a few times. The chain has TRBV12-3 or TRBV12-4 and TRBJ2-7; a weak D match, TRBD1 (6 bases). The CDR3 has 15 amino acids. The germline V and J ends were trimmed by 1 base and 4 bases, with 14 bases remaining between them. The CDR3 DNA follows: TGTGCCAGCAGTTTAGTAAAGGGGGAAGTGTACGAGCAGTACTTC. This translates into CASSLVKGEVYEQYF.

This clonotype turned up a few times. At one end, the junction sequence differs from germline, possibly due to a read error. The V call is TRBV9, the J call TRBJ1-2; 7 nucleotides match TRBD1. The CDR3 sequence is 13 residues long. Germline values: CDR1 SGDLS, CDR2 YYNGEE. This CDR3 is CASSGGPGTGALF. CDR3 DNA: TGTGCCAGCAGCGGAGGACCGGGAACAGGGGCTCTCTTC.

V is TRBV15 and J is TRBJ2-5, with D perhaps TRBD1 (6 bases). In germline, CDR1 is LNHNV, CDR2 YYDKDF (reference sequence). V was clipped by 4 bases and J by 2 bases, with 11 bases between them. The CDR3 runs to 14 residues. The CDR3 region is CATSKDRFQETQYF. The CDR3 region has the DNA TGTGCCACCAGCAAAGACAGGTTTCAAGAGACCCAGTACTTC.

The J gene is TRBJ1-1, the V gene TRBV9, with 10 bases lining up with TRBD1. The CDR3 consists of 14 residues. The ends lost 3 bases at V and 1 base at J; junction bases unmatched: 0. Germline assignment: CDR1 SGDLS and CDR2 YYNGEE. In nucleotides, the CDR3 is TGTGCCAGCAGCGGGGACAGGGGGAACACTGAAGCTTTCTTT. It is translated as CASSGDRGNTEAFF.

This clonotype occurred many times. The V call is TRBV7-2, the J call TRBJ2-3; D unclear. The CDR3 has 14 residues. Germline V gene lookup returns CDR1 SGHTA and CDR2 FQGNSA. V dropped 0 bases and J dropped 2 bases, with 6 bases sitting between them. The CDR3 DNA follows: TGTGCCAGCAGCTTAGCGGGGTACACAGATACGCAGTATTTT. Residues: CASSLAGYTDTQYF. The whole variable domain, remainder taken from reference TRBV7-2 and TRBJ2-3, is GAGVSQSPSNKVTEKGKDVELRCDPISGHTALYWYRQSLGQGLEFLIYFQGNSAPDKSGLPSDRFSAERTGGSVSTLTIQRTQQEDSAVYLCASSLAGYTDTQYFGPGTRLTVL.

A few counts support this clonotype. The chain couples TRBV7-9 to TRBJ2-1; 11 bases are shared with TRBD2. CDR3 length equals 14 residues. V lost 8 bases to trimming and J lost 8 bases; unmatched junction nucleotides: 8. Germline values: CDR1 SEHNR, CDR2 FQNEAQ (reference sequence). CDR3 sequence (DNA): TGTGCCAGCCCACCACCGACTAGCGGGGATGAGCAGTTCTTC. It encodes CASPPPTSGDEQFF.

The rearrangement joins TRBV20-1 to TRBJ1-1; weak D call: TRBD1 (5 bases). Trimming cost V 6 bases and J 0 bases, with 8 bases left between them. CDR1 and CDR2 from the germline V gene are DFQATT and SNEGSKA (reference sequence). The CDR3 is 12 amino acids. CDR3 sequence reads: CSASQVNTEAFF. The CDR3 nucleotides read TGCAGTGCCTCACAGGTGAACACTGAAGCTTTCTTT.

This clonotype appeared a few times. The rearrangement uses TRBV12-3 or TRBV12-4 and TRBJ1-5; no clear D. The germline V and J ends were trimmed by 5 bases and 3 bases, with 20 bases remaining between them. This CDR3 region has 17 residues. In DNA, the CDR3 is TGTGCCAGCAGTCCCTCGACGCATCCTACCCCCAATCAGCCCCAGCATTTT. It translates to CASSPSTHPTPNQPQHF.

The chain uses TRBV5-1 and TRBJ2-7; 8 nucleotides match TRBD1. This CDR3 comprises 16 residues. Unmatched junction bases numbered 6, after V lost 0 bases and J lost 1 base. Germline values: CDR1 SGHRS, CDR2 YFSETQ. In DNA, the CDR3 is TGCGCCAGCAGCTTGGCTGCCGGGACAGGTTCCTACGAGCAGTACTTC. Its translation: CASSLAAGTGSYEQYF. The full variable domain, in which reference TRBV5-1 and TRBJ2-7 provide the parts outside the CDR3, is KAGVTQTPRYLIKTRGQQVTLSCSPISGHRSVSWYQQTPGQGLQFLFEYFSETQRNKGNFPGRFSGRQFSNSRSEMNVSTLELGDSALYLCASSLAAGTGSYEQYFGPGTRLTVT.

A few counts support this clonotype. The rearrangement links TRBV7-8 to TRBJ1-5; a possible D gene is TRBD1 (6 bases). Between the trimmed V and J ends, which lost 1 base and 6 bases, there was a span of 16 bases. Germline-derived CDR1 and CDR2 are SGHVS and FQNEAQ. This CDR3 comprises 16 residues. CDR3 DNA: TGTGCCAGCAGCTTAGATAGTTGGACCAGGGGTCAGCCCCAGCATTTT. It codes for CASSLDSWTRGQPQHF.

There are many counts of this clonotype. The genes are TRBV5-4 and TRBJ1-2; TRBD1 aligns across 9 bases. The CDR3 loop spans 15 amino acids. V shed 0 bases and J 2 bases; nucleotides not matched to a gene: 2. Looked up from germline, CDR1 is SGHNT and CDR2 is YYREEE (reference sequence). The CDR3 here is CASSLGGTGNYGYTF. The CDR3 DNA reads as TGTGCCAGCAGCTTGGGTGGGACAGGGAACTATGGCTACACCTTC.

This clonotype came up a few times. The chain is built from TRBV30 and TRBJ1-2, with unresolved D. Trimming removed 0 bases from V and 4 bases from J, with 12 bases in between. The CDR3 has 14 amino acids. Per the germline V gene, CDR1 is GTSNPN and CDR2 is SVGIG (reference sequence). In nucleotides, the CDR3 is TGTGCCTGGAGTGTAGGGTCAGATGCCTATGGCTACACCTTC. Amino acid sequence: CAWSVGSDAYGYTF.

The rearrangement uses TRBV13 and TRBJ2-5; D uncertain. Germline CDR1 reads PRHDT; CDR2 reads FYEKMQ (reference sequence). This CDR3 contains 12 residues. V shed 5 bases and J shed 5 bases, with 9 bases lying between them. The CDR3 loop is CASSHWAETQYF. DNA of the CDR3: TGTGCCAGCAGCCATTGGGCGGAGACCCAGTACTTC.

The chain employs TRBV7-3 and TRBJ2-2, with D hard to call. This CDR3 is built from 13 residues. V was cut by 4 bases and J by 8 bases, with 11 bases left in between. Germline values: CDR1 SGHTA, CDR2 FQGTGA. The CDR3 region has the DNA TGTGCCAGCAGCTCACATAACGGGGGGGAGCTGTTTTTT. Translation gives CASSSHNGGELFF.